A few counts support the clone carrying this TCR beta chain. The data were taken from a study of spatial heterogeneity in lung cancer. The time point: sample taken at primary tumor resection. From tumor, nontumor lung or frozen PBMC, whole RNA was taken unsorted for sequencing. V was cut by 1 base and J by 1 base, with 11 bases left in between. Germline V gene sequence: CDR1 SGHRS, CDR2 YFSETQ. CDR3 length equals 15 residues. TCRdb itself ran the 5' RACE reads through MiXCR, one entry per CDR3 protein. In the table there are 95,000 or so distinct CDR3 sequences, roughly 10% of which are singletons. The rearrangement joins TRBV5-1 to TRBJ1-1, with a tentative D call TRBD1 (6 bases). The material sequenced was PBMCs, taken at surgery. This receptor was taken from a male donor with early-stage non-small cell lung cancer. The CDR3 sequence is CASSLIPGQNTEAFF. In nucleotides, the CDR3 is TGCGCCAGCAGCTTGATACCGGGACAGAACACTGAAGCTTTCTTT.